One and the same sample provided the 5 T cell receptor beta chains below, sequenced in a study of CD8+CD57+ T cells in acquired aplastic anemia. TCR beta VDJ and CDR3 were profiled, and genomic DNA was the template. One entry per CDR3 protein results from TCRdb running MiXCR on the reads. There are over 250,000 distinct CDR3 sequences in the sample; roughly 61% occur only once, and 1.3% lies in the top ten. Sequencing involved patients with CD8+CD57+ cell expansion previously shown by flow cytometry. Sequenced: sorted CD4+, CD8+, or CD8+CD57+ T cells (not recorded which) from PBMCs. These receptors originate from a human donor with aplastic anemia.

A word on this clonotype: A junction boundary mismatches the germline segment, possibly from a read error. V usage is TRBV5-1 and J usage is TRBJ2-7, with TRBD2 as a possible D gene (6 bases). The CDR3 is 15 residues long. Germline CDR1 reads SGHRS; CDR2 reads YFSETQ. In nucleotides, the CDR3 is TGCGCCAGCAGCTTTCGCCGGGACTCAACCTACAAGCAGTACTTC. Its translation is CASSFRRDSTYKQYF.

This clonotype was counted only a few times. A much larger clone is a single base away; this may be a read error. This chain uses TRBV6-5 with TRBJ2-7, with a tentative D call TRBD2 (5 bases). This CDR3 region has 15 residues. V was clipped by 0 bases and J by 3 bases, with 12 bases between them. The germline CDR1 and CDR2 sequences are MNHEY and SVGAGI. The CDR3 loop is CASSYSSVNFYEQYF. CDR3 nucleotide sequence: TGTGCCAGCAGTTACTCTAGCGTGAACTTCTACGAGCAGTACTTC.

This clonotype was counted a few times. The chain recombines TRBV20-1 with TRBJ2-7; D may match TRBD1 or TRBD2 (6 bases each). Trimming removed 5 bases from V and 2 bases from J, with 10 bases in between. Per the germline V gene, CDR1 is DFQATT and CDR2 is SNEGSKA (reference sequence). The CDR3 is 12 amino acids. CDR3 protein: CSAEGGTYEQYF. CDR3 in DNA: TGCAGTGCTGAGGGGGGTACCTACGAGCAGTACTTC.

This CDR3 is CASSQRGDPNTGELFF. CDR3 nucleotide sequence: TGTGCCAGTAGTCAGCGGGGGGACCCAAACACCGGGGAGCTGTTTTTT. The gene calls are TRBV19 and TRBJ2-2; 9 positions agree with TRBD2. CDR3 length equals 16 residues. CDR1 and CDR2 from the germline V gene are LNHDA and SQIVND (reference sequence). The V gene end was trimmed by 5 bases and the J gene end by 2 bases; junction bases not matched to a gene: 6.

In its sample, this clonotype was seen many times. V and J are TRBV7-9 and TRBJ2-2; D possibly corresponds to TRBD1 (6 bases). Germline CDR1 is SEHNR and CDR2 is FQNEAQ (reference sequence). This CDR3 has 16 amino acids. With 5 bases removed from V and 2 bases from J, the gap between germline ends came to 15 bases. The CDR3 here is CASSQVGQRNTGELFF. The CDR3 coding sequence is TGTGCCAGCAGCCAGGTGGGACAACGAAACACCGGGGAGCTGTTTTTT.